The text below deals with one TCR beta chain. Its cognate antigen is unknown. The data were obtained in a study of cytomegalovirus exposure and HLA in healthy donors. General observations from the study: Later analysis associated a missense DCLRE1C variant with TCR beta V- and J-gene trimming. In vitro checks showed that a few CMV-associated chains really do target CMV antigens. Excluded: some indistinguishable V segments such as TRBV6-2 and TRBV6-3.

Germline lookup yields CDR1 SGDLS and CDR2 YYNGEE. The CDR3 runs 15 residues. Unmatched junction bases numbered 13, after V lost 4 bases and J lost 11 bases. The PCR used 60 Vbeta and 13 Jbeta primers. Using immunoSEQ multiplex PCR, the repertoire was profiled, and TCRdb retains in-frame clones only, with some absent. The table lists 140,000 or so clones, about four fifths of them singletons. This TCR was recovered from a middle-aged man in good health and CMV-seronegative. Material: PBMCs. This chain joins TRBV9 and TRBJ1-1, with 11 bases fitting TRBD1. Written as DNA, the CDR3 is TGTGCCAGCAGCCCGAATCTCGGACAGGGGGCATCTGCTTTCTTT. Residues: CASSPNLGQGASAFF.